A selection of T cell receptor beta chains follows, all from one sample in a study of cytomegalovirus exposure and HLA in healthy donors. The repertoire was sequenced with immunoSEQ multiplex PCR; TCRdb's copy has only in-frame clones and lacks some. In the table there are some 160,000 clones, about 70% of which are singletons. Sequencing was done on a sample of PBMCs. The receptors derive from a woman between 40 and 50 years old in good health and CMV-seronegative. Both conserved end residues are trimmed from each CDR3. The D gene is left open where the match is weak. The size field is filled for only some rows; it gives once, few, many or a size class.

NA	NA	TRBV7-9	TRBJ1-1	ASSPLPGPNTEAF
TRBD1	few	TRBV5-4	TRBJ1-1	ASSPTYDRATEAF
NA	NA	TRBV4-1	TRBJ1-2	ASSQDLYSYGYT
NA	NA	TRBV19	TRBJ2-7	ASSHPGTSSYEQY
NA	NA	TRBV25-1	TRBJ1-3	ASSENHRWPGNTIY
NA	NA	TRBV7-9	NA	ASSSPWQGGYEQY
TRBD1	NA	TRBV2	TRBJ1-2	ASSDETGGSNT
NA	once	TRBV6-1	TRBJ1-5	ASSEALSRTGNQPQH
NA	NA	TRBV19	TRBJ2-7	ASSPLQASPYEQY
TRBD1	NA	TRBV5-1	TRBJ1-6	ASSLAGTAHSPLH
NA	NA	TRBV5-6	TRBJ2-7	ASSTGSPYEQY
NA	NA	TRBV27	TRBJ1-2	ASSPRTAFYGYT
TRBD1	NA	TRBV5-1	TRBJ1-2	ASSSDAGTGGLYGYT
NA	NA	TRBV5-1	NA	ASSLGGYSGEQY
TRBD2	few	TRBV18	TRBJ2-5	ASSPGLAAQETQY
TRBD1	NA	TRBV13	TRBJ1-2	ASSLAEGALYGYT
NA	NA	TRBV5-1	TRBJ2-3	ASSLSPYTDTQY
NA	NA	TRBV6-5	TRBJ1-1	ASSYQVKTEAF
TRBD1	many	TRBV11-2	TRBJ2-3	ASSLLDRDKY
NA	NA	TRBV7-9	TRBJ1-3	ASSLALGQLDGNTIY
NA	few	TRBV4-1	TRBJ2-1	ASSQGRDYNEQF
NA	few	TRBV30	TRBJ1-4	AWSGLGGTQEKLF
NA	NA	TRBV28	TRBJ2-3	ASKLSTDTQY
TRBD2	NA	TRBV6-7	TRBJ2-7	ASSQEIAGFPYEQY
NA	NA	TRBV30	TRBJ1-1	AWSGGGGWTEAF
NA	NA	TRBV7-7	TRBJ2-3	ASSLASQADTQY
TRBD1	NA	TRBV7-9	TRBJ1-2	ASSLTRGPYYGYT
TRBD2	NA	TRBV4-2	TRBJ2-7	ASSPIGAGEGNEQY
NA	NA	TRBV7-8	TRBJ1-3	ASSLLFAIGGNTIY
TRBD1	NA	TRBV7-9	TRBJ1-1	ASSLATGVNTEAF
NA	NA	TRBV30	TRBJ2-1	AWSVSGVSYNEQF
TRBD2	NA	TRBV11-2	TRBJ2-1	ASSPGTSGRRWNEQF
NA	NA	TRBV30	TRBJ1-5	AWSGVGAQPQH
NA	few	TRBV19	TRBJ1-4	ASRGAGVEKLF
TRBD1	NA	TRBV15	TRBJ2-1	ATSRDPAFGTGGSNEQF
NA	NA	TRBV2	TRBJ1-1	ASSFDRPVEAF
NA	NA	TRBV7-8	TRBJ2-3	ASSPPSTDTQY
NA	NA	TRBV11-3	TRBJ2-1	ASSSRPTGEQF
TRBD2	once	TRBV9	TRBJ2-1	ASSGGGGRGYNEQF
TRBD1	NA	TRBV10-2	TRBJ1-2	ASRPRTGTANYGYT
NA	NA	TRBV21-1	TRBJ2-1	ASSKNGQGAGSSYNEQF
NA	NA	TRBV7-6	TRBJ2-1	ASSPGPGVEQF
NA	NA	TRBV5-1	TRBJ2-3	ASSRRGDRVTDTQY
NA	NA	TRBV5-4	TRBJ1-2	ASSFRTPGPAGYT
NA	once	TRBV10-3	TRBJ2-7	AISELAGLGYEQY